This T cell receptor beta chain was obtained from a study of cytomegalovirus exposure and HLA in healthy donors. General observations from the study: An analysis was carried out later, and it reportedly showed fewer N-insertions in an Asian-associated ancestry cluster than the approximately 670-donor mean. Rarity marked most TCR sequences, yet some public TCRs occurred in many donors. In a later analysis, a missense DCLRE1C variant was linked to TCR beta V- and J-gene trimming.

Details on this clone: The antigen remains unidentified.

Germline CDR1 and CDR2: SGHVS and FQNEAQ. The ends lost 4 bases at V and 8 bases at J; junction bases unmatched: 5. This CDR3 comprises 14 residues. PCR used 60 Vbeta primers and 13 Jbeta primers. The authors' processing: Later analysis identified 88 million or so unique TCR beta chains, about 10 million shared. The repertoire was sequenced with immunoSEQ multiplex PCR; TCRdb's copy has only in-frame clones and lacks some. The V and J calls and clone size are taken from that table; D and trimming were inferred from the DNA. The sample has approximately 200,000 clones; around 80% are singletons. The sequenced sample was PBMCs. The TCR originated in a man aged 25 to 40 in good health and CMV-seronegative. V and J are TRBV7-8 and TRBJ2-1; 10 bases match TRBD1. The chain's CDR3 is CASSSQTGGYEQFF. CDR3 DNA sequence: TGTGCCAGCAGCTCCCAGACAGGGGGCTATGAGCAGTTCTTC.